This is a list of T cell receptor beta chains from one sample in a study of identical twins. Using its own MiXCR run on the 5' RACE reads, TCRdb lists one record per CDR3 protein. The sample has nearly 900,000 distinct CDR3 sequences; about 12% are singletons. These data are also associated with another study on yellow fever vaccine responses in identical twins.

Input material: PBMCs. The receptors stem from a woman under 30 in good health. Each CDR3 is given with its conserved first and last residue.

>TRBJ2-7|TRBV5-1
CASSLAEGWYEQYF
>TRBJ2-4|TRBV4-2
CASSQEEEWQRRGLSGKNIQYF
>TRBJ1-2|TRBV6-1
CASGGRQGYYGYTF
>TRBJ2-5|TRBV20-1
CSWRKQETQYF
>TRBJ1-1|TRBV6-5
CASSYSGASTEAFF
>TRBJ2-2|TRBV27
CASSLLGGLGTGELFF
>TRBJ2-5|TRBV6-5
CASSYDGEGETQYF
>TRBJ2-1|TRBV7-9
CASSPTLAASYNEQFF
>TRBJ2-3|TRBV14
CASSTHFTDTQYF
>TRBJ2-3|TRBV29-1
CSVVLAGGRDTQYF
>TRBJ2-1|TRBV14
CASSQPGQGINEQFF
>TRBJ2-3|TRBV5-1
CASSLKLGSGGSSTDTQYF
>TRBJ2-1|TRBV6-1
CASREGGENEQFF
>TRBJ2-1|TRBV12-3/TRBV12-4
CASSDVRGLLLFGQFF
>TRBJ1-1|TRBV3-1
CASSPSTTQTEAFF
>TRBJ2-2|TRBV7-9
CASSSDGGLTGELFF
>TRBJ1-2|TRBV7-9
CASSLGQGGYRDYGYTF
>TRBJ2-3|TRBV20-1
CSARGLAGSAYTQYF
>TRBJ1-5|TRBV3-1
CASSNTGLRSQPQHF
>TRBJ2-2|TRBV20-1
CSAVGLAGGPVGTGELFF
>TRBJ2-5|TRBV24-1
CATSDGKGGETQYF
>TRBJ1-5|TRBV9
CASSPGGGQRPNQPQHF
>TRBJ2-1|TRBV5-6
CASRATDSGRPYNEQFF
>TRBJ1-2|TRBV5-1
CASSLDEGSYYGYTF
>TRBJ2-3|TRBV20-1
CSATGGSSSTQYF
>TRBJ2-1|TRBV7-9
CASSLRAGVINEQFF
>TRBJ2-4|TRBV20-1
CSASPLAGSKNIQYF
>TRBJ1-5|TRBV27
CASSVLGGQDQPQHF
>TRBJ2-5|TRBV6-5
CASSYSDRQETQYF
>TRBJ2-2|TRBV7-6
CASSLGHPVGGGELFF
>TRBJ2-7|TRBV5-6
CASSQRLATYEQYF
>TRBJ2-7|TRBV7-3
CASSLTGAHSYEQYF
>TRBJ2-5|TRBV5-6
CASSFGPEETQYF
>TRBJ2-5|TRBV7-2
CASSTRGGKETQYF
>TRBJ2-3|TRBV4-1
CASSQEALDTDTQYF
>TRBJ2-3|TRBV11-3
CASSLTGTSKDTQYF
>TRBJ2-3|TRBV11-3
CASSYNRGDLTAQYF
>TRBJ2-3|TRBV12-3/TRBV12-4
CASIPLGTSGRDTQYF
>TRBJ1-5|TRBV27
CASSPRQGSVSNQPQHF
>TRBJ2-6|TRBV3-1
CASSPQVEVGGANVLTF
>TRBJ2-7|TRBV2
CATGGVSTGPYEQYF